A selection of T cell receptor beta chains follows, all from one sample in a study of OX40 agonist ivuxolimab in advanced cancers. Sequencing used immunoSEQ multiplex PCR; TCRdb keeps in-frame clones, though not all of them. In the table there are 50,000 to 70,000 clones, approximately 80% of which are singletons. This material consisted of CD4+ or CD8+ T cells sorted from blood, taken in a trial of the OX40 agonist ivuxolimab. The receptors stem from an adult with an advanced solid tumor such as melanoma, head and neck, liver or kidney cancer. Each CDR3 is given with its conserved first and last residue. Fields, in order: J gene, V gene, D gene, clone size, CDR3 protein, CDR3 DNA. The D gene is left open where the match is weak. Some rows have no size entry. The others give once, few or many, or a class for an expanded clone.

>TRBJ1-2|TRBV29-1|NA|NA
CSANRLIRGYTF
TGCAGCGCTAACAGGTTAATTCGAGGCTACACCTTC
>TRBJ1-6|TRBV6-6|TRBD1|NA
CASTPGTGNSPLHF
TGTGCCAGCACCCCCGGGACAGGGAATTCACCCCTCCACTTT
>TRBJ2-7|TRBV19|NA|NA
CASSMVASSYEQYF
TGTGCCAGTAGTATGGTTGCGTCCTCCTACGAGCAGTACTTC
>TRBJ1-4|TRBV15|NA|NA
CATSREGTLIGKLFF
TGTGCCACCAGCAGAGAAGGAACTTTGATTGGAAAACTGTTTTTT
>TRBJ2-2|TRBV27|NA|NA
CASSMDLSSTGELFF
TGTGCCAGCAGCATGGACCTCTCCTCAACCGGGGAGCTGTTTTTT
>TRBJ1-1|TRBV11-3|TRBD1|NA
CASSSGQDEAFF
TGTGCCAGCAGCTCGGGACAGGATGAAGCTTTCTTT
>TRBJ2-1|TRBV7-3|TRBD2|NA
CASSPLGGSSYNEQFF
TGTGCCAGCAGCCCCCTTGGCGGGAGTTCCTACAATGAGCAGTTCTTC
>TRBJ2-1|TRBV19|TRBD2|NA
CASSISGRAGDEQFF
TGTGCCAGTAGTATAAGCGGGAGGGCCGGGGATGAGCAGTTCTTC
>TRBJ2-3|TRBV4-3|NA|NA
CASSQDQSTDTQYF
TGCGCCAGCAGCCAAGATCAGAGCACAGATACGCAGTATTTT
>TRBJ2-5|TRBV11-3|NA|NA
CASSLDLGETQYF
TGTGCCAGCAGCTTAGATCTGGGGGAGACCCAGTACTTC
>TRBJ2-7|TRBV5-1|TRBD1|few
CASSSGTGVYEQYF
TGCGCCAGCAGCTCCGGGACAGGGGTCTACGAGCAGTACTTC
>TRBJ2-3|TRBV11-3|NA|NA
CASSLDYRAARDTQYF
TGTGCCAGCAGCTTAGATTACCGAGCGGCTCGGGATACGCAGTATTTT
>TRBJ2-1|TRBV6-5|NA|NA
CASSYSLRPADEQFF
TGTGCCAGCAGTTACTCGTTGCGGCCGGCGGATGAGCAGTTCTTC
>TRBJ1-5|TRBV29-1|NA|NA
CSVVSGGGDGNQPQHF
TGCAGCGTTGTGTCAGGAGGGGGGGATGGCAATCAGCCCCAGCATTTT
>TRBJ1-5|TRBV7-2|TRBD1|NA
CASSEGQAPRPQHF
TGTGCCAGCAGCGAGGGACAGGCCCCAAGGCCCCAGCATTTT
>TRBJ2-5|TRBV7-6|TRBD2|NA
CASRTRLAGIETQYF
TGTGCCAGCAGAACTCGACTAGCGGGGATAGAGACCCAGTACTTC
>TRBJ1-2|TRBV11-2|TRBD1|NA
CASSSTPGQNYGYTF
TGTGCCAGCAGCTCCACACCGGGACAGAACTATGGCTACACCTTC
>TRBJ1-2|TRBV2|TRBD1|NA
CASSVDREDYGYTF
TGTGCCAGCAGTGTAGACAGGGAGGATTATGGCTACACCTTC
>TRBJ1-4|TRBV5-1|NA|NA
CASSNSLLTREKLFF
TGCGCCAGCAGCAATTCACTCCTAACGAGGGAAAAACTGTTTTTT
>TRBJ1-5|TRBV7-2|TRBD1|once
CASSFGQGPSNQPQHF
TGTGCCAGCAGCTTCGGACAGGGGCCCAGCAATCAGCCCCAGCATTTT
>TRBJ2-7|TRBV9|NA|NA
CASSFGTDSSYEQYF
TGTGCCAGCAGCTTCGGGACGGACAGCTCCTACGAGCAGTACTTC
>TRBJ2-5|TRBV6-1|NA|NA
CASSEARGLETQYF
TGTGCCAGCAGTGAAGCGCGGGGGCTGGAGACCCAGTACTTC
>TRBJ1-5|TRBV27|NA|once
CASSPREGYNQPQHF
TGTGCCAGCAGTCCCCGTGAGGGATACAATCAGCCCCAGCATTTT
>TRBJ2-5|TRBV4-3|NA|NA
CASSQALDKQETQYF
TGCGCCAGCAGCCAAGCGTTGGACAAACAAGAGACCCAGTACTTC
>TRBJ1-1|TRBV7-3|NA|NA
CASSPFPGNTEAFF
TGTGCCAGCAGCCCGTTCCCAGGAAACACTGAAGCTTTCTTT
>TRBJ2-3|TRBV4-3|TRBD1|NA
CASSQDRGQTDTQYF
TGCGCCAGCAGCCAAGACAGGGGGCAAACAGATACGCAGTATTTT
>TRBJ2-2|TRBV14|NA|NA
CASSPGTNTGELFF
TGTGCCAGCAGCCCCGGGACAAACACCGGGGAGCTGTTTTTT
>TRBJ1-3|TRBV7-9|NA|NA
CASSLYQGSSGNTIYF
TGTGCCAGCAGCCTCTACCAGGGAAGCTCTGGAAACACCATATATTTT
>TRBJ2-2|TRBV19|NA|NA
CASRGLARGELFF
TGTGCCAGTAGAGGGCTAGCTCGGGGGGAGCTGTTTTTT
>TRBJ2-2|TRBV9|NA|once
CASSQHDSTTGELFF
TGTGCCAGCAGCCAACACGACAGTACCACCGGGGAGCTGTTTTTT
>TRBJ2-5|TRBV7-9|TRBD1|NA
CASSLGQGVRETQYF
TGTGCCAGCAGCTTAGGACAGGGGGTGAGAGAGACCCAGTACTTC
>TRBJ1-4|TRBV7-2|NA|NA
CASSLEGRGKLFF
TGTGCCAGCAGCTTAGAGGGCCGAGGAAAACTGTTTTTT
>TRBJ1-4|TRBV4-2|NA|NA
CASSQGQGGEKLFF
TGTGCCAGCAGCCAAGGGCAGGGAGGAGAAAAACTGTTTTTT
>TRBJ2-7|TRBV6-4|NA|NA
CASSGGTASYEQYF
TGTGCCAGCAGCGGCGGGACGGCCTCCTACGAGCAGTACTTC
>TRBJ2-7|TRBV2|TRBD1|NA
CASSVETGVYEQYF
TGTGCCAGCAGTGTGGAGACAGGGGTATACGAGCAGTACTTC
>TRBJ2-7|TRBV9|NA|once
CASSVGLGPQYEQYF
TGTGCCAGCAGCGTTGGCCTGGGACCCCAGTACGAGCAGTACTTC
>TRBJ2-2|TRBV5-1|NA|NA
CASSPMSGNTGELFF
TGCGCCAGCAGCCCTATGTCGGGGAACACCGGGGAGCTGTTTTTT
>TRBJ1-2|TRBV30|TRBD1|few
CAWTTGGIYGYTF
TGTGCCTGGACGACAGGGGGAATCTATGGCTACACCTTC
>TRBJ2-1|TRBV5-1|NA|NA
CASSLAYNEQFF
TGCGCCAGCAGCTTGGCCTACAATGAGCAGTTCTTC
>TRBJ2-5|TRBV30|NA|NA
CAWSAGRGKGETQYF
TGTGCCTGGAGCGCCGGACGGGGAAAAGGAGAGACCCAGTACTTC
>TRBJ2-2|TRBV4-3|TRBD2|NA
CASSLGTSGDTTGELFF
TGCGCCAGCAGCCTCGGTACTAGCGGGGATACCACCGGGGAGCTGTTTTTT
>TRBJ2-2|TRBV6-6|NA|NA
CASSRLGANTGELFF
TGTGCCAGCAGTCGACTGGGCGCGAACACCGGGGAGCTGTTTTTT
>TRBJ2-1|TRBV11-2|NA|NA
CASSLSDRNNEQFF
TGTGCCAGCAGCTTATCGGACAGAAACAATGAGCAGTTCTTC
>TRBJ2-7|TRBV6-5|NA|NA
CASSYSTYYEQYF
TGTGCCAGCAGTTACTCGACGTACTACGAGCAGTACTTC
>TRBJ2-7|TRBV6-5|NA|NA
CASKELGPYEQYF
TGTGCCAGCAAAGAACTGGGGCCCTACGAGCAGTACTTC
>TRBJ2-5|TRBV2|NA|NA
CASIFRESQETQYF
TGTGCCAGCATATTTAGAGAGTCTCAAGAGACCCAGTACTTC
>TRBJ2-3|TRBV4-3|NA|once
CASSPFIGSDTDTQYF
TGCGCCAGCAGCCCCTTTATTGGGTCAGACACAGATACGCAGTATTTT
>TRBJ1-2|TRBV4-3|TRBD1|NA
CASSQGPNRGSDYGYTF
TGCGCCAGCAGCCAAGGGCCTAACAGGGGGTCAGACTATGGCTACACCTTC
>TRBJ2-3|TRBV7-2|NA|NA
CASSLETDTQYF
TGTGCCAGCAGCTTAGAGACAGATACGCAGTATTTT
>TRBJ2-7|TRBV6-1|TRBD1|NA
CASSRGQEYEQYF
TGTGCCAGCAGTAGGGGACAGGAGTACGAGCAGTACTTC